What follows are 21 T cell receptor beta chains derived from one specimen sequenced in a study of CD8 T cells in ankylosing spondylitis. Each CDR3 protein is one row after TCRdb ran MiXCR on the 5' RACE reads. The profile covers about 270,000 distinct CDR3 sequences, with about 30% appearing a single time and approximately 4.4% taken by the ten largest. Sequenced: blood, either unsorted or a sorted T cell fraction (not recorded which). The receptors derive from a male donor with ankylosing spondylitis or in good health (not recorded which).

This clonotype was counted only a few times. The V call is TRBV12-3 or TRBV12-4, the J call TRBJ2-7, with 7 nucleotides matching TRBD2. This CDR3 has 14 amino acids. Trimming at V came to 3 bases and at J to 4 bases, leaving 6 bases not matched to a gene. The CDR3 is CASSFGGGEYEQYF. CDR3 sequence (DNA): TGTGCCAGCAGTTTTGGGGGAGGGGAATACGAGCAGTACTTC.

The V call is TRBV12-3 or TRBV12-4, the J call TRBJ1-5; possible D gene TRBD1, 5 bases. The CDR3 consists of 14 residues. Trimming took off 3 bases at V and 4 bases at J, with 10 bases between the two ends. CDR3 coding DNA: TGTGCCAGCAGTTTGAGGGACCAAAATCAGCCCCAGCATTTT. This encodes CASSLRDQNQPQHF.

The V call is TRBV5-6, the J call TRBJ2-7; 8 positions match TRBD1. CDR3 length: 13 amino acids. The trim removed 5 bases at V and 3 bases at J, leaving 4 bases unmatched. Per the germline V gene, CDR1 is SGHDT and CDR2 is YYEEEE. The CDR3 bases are TGTGCCAGCAGGGGGACAGGATTCTACGAGCAGTACTTC. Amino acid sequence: CASRGTGFYEQYF.

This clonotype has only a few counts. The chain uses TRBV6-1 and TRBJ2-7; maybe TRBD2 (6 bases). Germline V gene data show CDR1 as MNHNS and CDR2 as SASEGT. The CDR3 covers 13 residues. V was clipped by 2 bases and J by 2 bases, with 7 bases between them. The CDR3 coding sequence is TGTGCCAGCAGTGAACGCGGGGCCTACGAGCAGTACTTC. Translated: CASSERGAYEQYF.

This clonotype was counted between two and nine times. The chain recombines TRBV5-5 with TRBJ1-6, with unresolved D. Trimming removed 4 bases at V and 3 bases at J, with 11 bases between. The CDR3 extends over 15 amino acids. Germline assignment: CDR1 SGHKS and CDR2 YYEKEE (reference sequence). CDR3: CASSQLLGYNSPLHF. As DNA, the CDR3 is TGTGCCAGCAGCCAGCTTCTGGGCTATAATTCACCCCTCCACTTT.

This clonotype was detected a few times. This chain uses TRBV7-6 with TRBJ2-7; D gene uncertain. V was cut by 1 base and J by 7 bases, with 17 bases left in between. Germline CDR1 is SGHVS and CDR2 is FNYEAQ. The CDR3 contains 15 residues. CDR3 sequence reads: CASSLGGLGPGEQYF. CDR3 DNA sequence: TGTGCCAGCAGCTTAGGCGGTCTCGGACCCGGAGAGCAGTACTTC. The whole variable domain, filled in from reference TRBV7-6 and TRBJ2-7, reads GAGVSQSPRYKVTKRGQDVALRCDPISGHVSLYWYRQALGQGPEFLTYFNYEAQQDKSGLPNDRFSAERPEGSISTLTIQRTEQRDSAMYRCASSLGGLGPGEQYFGPGTRLTVT.

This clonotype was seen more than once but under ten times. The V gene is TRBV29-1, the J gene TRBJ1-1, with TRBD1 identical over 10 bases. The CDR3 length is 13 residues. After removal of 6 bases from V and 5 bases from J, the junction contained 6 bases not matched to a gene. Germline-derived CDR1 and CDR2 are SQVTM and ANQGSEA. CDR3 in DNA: TGCAGCGTCACCAGGGGACAGGGGACTGAAGCTTTCTTT. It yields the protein CSVTRGQGTEAFF.

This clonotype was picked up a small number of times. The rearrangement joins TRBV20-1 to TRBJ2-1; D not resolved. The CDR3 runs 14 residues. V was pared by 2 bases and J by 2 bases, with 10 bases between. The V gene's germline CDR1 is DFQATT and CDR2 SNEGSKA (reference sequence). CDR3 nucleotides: TGCAGTGCTAGATCCCCGGAAACCTACAATGAGCAGTTCTTC. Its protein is CSARSPETYNEQFF.

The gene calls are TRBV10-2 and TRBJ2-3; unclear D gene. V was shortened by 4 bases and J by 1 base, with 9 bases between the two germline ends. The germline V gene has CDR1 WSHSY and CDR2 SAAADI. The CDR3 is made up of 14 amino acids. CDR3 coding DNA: TGCGCCAGCAGTGCCTTTCAGCGCACAGATACGCAGTATTTT. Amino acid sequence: CASSAFQRTDTQYF.

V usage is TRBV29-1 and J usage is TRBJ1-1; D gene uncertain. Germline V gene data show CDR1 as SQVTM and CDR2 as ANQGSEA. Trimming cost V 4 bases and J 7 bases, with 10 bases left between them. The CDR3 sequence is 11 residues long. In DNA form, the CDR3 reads TGCAGCGTTGTCAGATCAGGTGAAGCTTTCTTT. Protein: CSVVRSGEAFF.

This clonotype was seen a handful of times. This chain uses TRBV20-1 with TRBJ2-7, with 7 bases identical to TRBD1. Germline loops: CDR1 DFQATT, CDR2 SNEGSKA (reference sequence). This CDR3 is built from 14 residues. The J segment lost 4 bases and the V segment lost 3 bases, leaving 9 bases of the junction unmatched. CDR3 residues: CSASTGTEDYEQYF. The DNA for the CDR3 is TGCAGTGCTAGCACCGGGACAGAAGATTACGAGCAGTACTTC.

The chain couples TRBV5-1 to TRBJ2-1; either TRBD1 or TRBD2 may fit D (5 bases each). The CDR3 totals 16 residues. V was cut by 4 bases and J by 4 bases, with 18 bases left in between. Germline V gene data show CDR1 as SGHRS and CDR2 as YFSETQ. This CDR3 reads CASSQASGTAYNEQFF. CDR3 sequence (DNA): TGCGCCAGCAGCCAAGCCTCCGGGACGGCATACAATGAGCAGTTCTTC.

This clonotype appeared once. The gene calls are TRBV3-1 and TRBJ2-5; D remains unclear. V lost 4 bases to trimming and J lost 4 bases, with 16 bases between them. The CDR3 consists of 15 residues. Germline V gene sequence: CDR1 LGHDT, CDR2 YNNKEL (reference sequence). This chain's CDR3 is CASSLALSERETQYF. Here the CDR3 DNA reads TGTGCCAGCAGCCTAGCCCTCTCCGAAAGAGAGACCCAGTACTTC.

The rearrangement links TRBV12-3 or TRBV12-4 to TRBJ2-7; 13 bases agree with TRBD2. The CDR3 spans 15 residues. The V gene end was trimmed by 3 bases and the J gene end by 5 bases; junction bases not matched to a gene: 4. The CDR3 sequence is CASSLGGLAGDEQYF. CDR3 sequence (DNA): TGTGCCAGCAGTTTGGGCGGACTAGCGGGGGACGAGCAGTACTTC.

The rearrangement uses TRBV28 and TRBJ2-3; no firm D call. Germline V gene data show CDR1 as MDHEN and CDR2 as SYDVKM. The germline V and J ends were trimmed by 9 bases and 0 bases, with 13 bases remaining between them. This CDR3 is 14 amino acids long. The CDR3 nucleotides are TGTGCCAGTAACGAGCTCACTAGCACAGATACGCAGTATTTT. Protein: CASNELTSTDTQYF.

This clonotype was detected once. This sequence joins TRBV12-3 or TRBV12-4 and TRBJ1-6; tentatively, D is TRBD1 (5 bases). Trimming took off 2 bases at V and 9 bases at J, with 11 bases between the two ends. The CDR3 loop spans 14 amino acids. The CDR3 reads CASSLSGGSSPLHF. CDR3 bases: TGTGCCAGCAGTTTATCGGGGGGGAGTTCACCCCTCCACTTT.

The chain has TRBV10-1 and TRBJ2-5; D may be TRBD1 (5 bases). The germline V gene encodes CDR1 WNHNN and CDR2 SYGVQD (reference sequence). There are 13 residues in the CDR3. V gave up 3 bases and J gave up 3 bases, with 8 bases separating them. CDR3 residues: CASSDRAEETQYF. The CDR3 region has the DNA TGCGCCAGCAGTGACAGGGCCGAAGAGACCCAGTACTTC.

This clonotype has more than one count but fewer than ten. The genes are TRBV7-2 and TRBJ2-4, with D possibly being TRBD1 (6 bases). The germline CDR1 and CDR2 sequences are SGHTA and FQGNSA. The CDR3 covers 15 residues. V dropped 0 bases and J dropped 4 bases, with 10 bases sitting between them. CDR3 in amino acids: CASSLAGQNKNIQYF. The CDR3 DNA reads TGTGCCAGCAGCTTAGCCGGACAGAATAAAAACATTCAGTACTTC.

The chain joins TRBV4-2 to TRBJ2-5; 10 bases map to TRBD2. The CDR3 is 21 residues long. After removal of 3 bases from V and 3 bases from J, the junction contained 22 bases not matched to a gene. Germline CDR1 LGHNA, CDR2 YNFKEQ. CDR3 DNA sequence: TGTGCCAGCAGCCAGGAGGATACGGTAGCGGGGGGTTTTCGGGTCGAAGAGACCCAGTACTTC. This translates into CASSQEDTVAGGFRVEETQYF.

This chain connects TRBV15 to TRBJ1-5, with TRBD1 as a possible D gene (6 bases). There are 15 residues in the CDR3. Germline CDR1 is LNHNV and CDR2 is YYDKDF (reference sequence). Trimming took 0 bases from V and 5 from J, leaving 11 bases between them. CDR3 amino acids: CATSRDGQGHQPQHF. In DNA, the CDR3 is TGTGCCACCAGCAGAGACGGGCAGGGGCATCAGCCCCAGCATTTT.

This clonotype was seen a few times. The CDR3 sequence is CASSFGSVPFGYTF. The CDR3 DNA follows: TGTGCCAGCAGCTTCGGATCCGTTCCGTTTGGCTACACCTTC. The chain employs TRBV5-5 and TRBJ1-2; D gene unclear. This CDR3 has 14 residues. The germline V gene encodes CDR1 SGHKS and CDR2 YYEKEE (reference sequence). Trimming pared 2 bases from V and 7 bases from J, leaving 15 bases between.